The 27 T cell receptor beta chains reported below all come from one sample, sequenced in a study of T-cell reconstitution after alpha-beta-depleted transplantation in children. Preparing the TCRbeta library involved the use of unique molecular identifiers. TCRdb re-called the PCR reads with MiXCR, one entry per CDR3 protein. The data show around 680,000 distinct CDR3 sequences, over 15% seen once. The starting material was PBMCs from the stem cell graft donor, obtained from the stem cell graft. These receptors were obtained from a human donor who donated a stem cell graft to a child with acute myeloid leukemia.

The sample holds a few counts of this clonotype. The chain recombines TRBV13 with TRBJ2-5, with a possible D match to TRBD2 (5 bases). Per the germline V gene, CDR1 is PRHDT and CDR2 is FYEKMQ (reference sequence). V was shortened by 0 bases and J by 6 bases, with 17 bases between the two germline ends. This CDR3 spans 16 amino acids. This CDR3 reads CASSLGPRVATKTQYF. As DNA, the CDR3 is TGTGCCAGCAGCTTAGGCCCCCGGGTAGCGACGAAGACCCAGTACTTC.

This chain joins TRBV5-1 and TRBJ2-1, with 10 bases matching TRBD2. The CDR3 length is 16 residues. Germline CDR1 SGHRS, CDR2 YFSETQ. With V trimmed by 0 bases and J by 5 bases, 5 bases remained unmatched. CDR3 protein: CASSLVLAGPDNEQFF. The CDR3 bases are TGCGCCAGCAGCTTGGTACTAGCGGGGCCAGACAATGAGCAGTTCTTC.

The V gene is TRBV11-2, the J gene TRBJ2-5; the match to TRBD2 covers 8 bases. The V gene end was trimmed by 4 bases and the J gene end by 5 bases; junction bases not matched to a gene: 6. Germline loops: CDR1 SGHAT, CDR2 FQNNGV. The CDR3 length is 14 residues. The CDR3 DNA is TGTGCCAGCAGCTCCCGGGGGGGCGGGGAGACCCAGTACTTC. It specifies CASSSRGGGETQYF.

This clonotype was recorded a few times. CDR3: CASSLEIAGVYNEQFF. Written as DNA, the CDR3 is TGTGCCAGCAGCTTAGAAATAGCGGGGGTTTACAATGAGCAGTTCTTC. The chain has TRBV7-2 and TRBJ2-1, with 9 nucleotides matching TRBD2. The CDR3 has 16 residues. CDR1 and CDR2 (germline): SGHTA, FQGNSA. Unmatched junction bases numbered 5, after V lost 1 base and J lost 4 bases.

CDR3 amino acids: CASSQDSRTGNSYEQYF. The CDR3 DNA follows: TGCGCCAGCAGCCAAGATTCTAGGACAGGGAACTCCTACGAGCAGTACTTC. The chain couples TRBV4-3 to TRBJ2-7; 8 bases agree with TRBD1. The V and J ends lost 0 bases and 0 bases, in that order; junction bases with no gene match: 7. Per the germline V gene, CDR1 is LGHNA and CDR2 is YSLEER. The CDR3 extends over 17 amino acids.

This clonotype showed up many times. The chain recombines TRBV20-1 with TRBJ2-7, with D possibly matching TRBD2 (5 bases). There are 15 residues in the CDR3. The V and J ends lost 0 bases and 3 bases respectively, with 15 bases between them. Germline V CDR1 and CDR2: DFQATT, SNEGSKA (reference sequence). In nucleotides, the CDR3 is TGCAGTGCTAGAGATCCCGGCGGGTCGTTCTACGAGCAGTACTTC. Translation: CSARDPGGSFYEQYF.

This clonotype was recorded at least ten times. The chain joins TRBV20-1 to TRBJ2-2; 10 bases align to TRBD2. The CDR3 totals 15 residues. J was trimmed by 8 bases and V by 6 bases; bases with no gene match: 12. Germline loops: CDR1 DFQATT, CDR2 SNEGSKA (reference sequence). CDR3 nucleotide sequence: TGCAGTGCCAGGGCTAGCGGGGGCTACCGGGGGGAGCTGTTTTTT. Translating gives CSARASGGYRGELFF.

The table lists this clonotype with many counts. V and J are TRBV6-4 and TRBJ1-1; D uncertain. Germline assignment: CDR1 MRHNA and CDR2 SNTAGT. Trimming cost V 7 bases and J 7 bases, with 7 bases left between them. This CDR3 comprises 10 residues. CDR3 loop: CASTPGEAFF. CDR3 nucleotide sequence: TGTGCCAGCACCCCAGGTGAAGCTTTCTTT.

This clonotype has a handful of counts. This chain joins TRBV20-1 and TRBJ1-5, with D possibly being TRBD1 (5 bases). CDR1 DFQATT and CDR2 SNEGSKA come from the germline V gene (reference sequence). The V and J ends lost 1 base and 1 base respectively, with 17 bases between them. CDR3 size: 17 residues. The CDR3 reads CSARGDVSLGSNQPQHF. The CDR3 nucleotides read TGCAGTGCTAGAGGGGACGTCTCGCTTGGGAGCAATCAGCCCCAGCATTTT.

This clonotype was found many times. V is TRBV20-1 and J is TRBJ2-5; 7 nucleotides line up with TRBD2. Germline lookup yields CDR1 DFQATT and CDR2 SNEGSKA (reference sequence). V was clipped by 5 bases and J by 2 bases; unmatched bases: 11. The CDR3 sequence is 15 residues long. CDR3 residues: CSAGRLADRQETQYF. The CDR3 DNA reads TGCAGTGCTGGCCGGCTAGCGGATCGACAAGAGACCCAGTACTTC.

Concerning this clonotype itself: This may be a read error: a much more frequent sequence differs by one nucleotide. The chain links TRBV19 to TRBJ1-5, with D perhaps matching TRBD1 (6 bases). There are 13 residues in the CDR3. Germline V gene data show CDR1 as LNHDA and CDR2 as SQIVND (reference sequence). The CDR3 protein is CASTRGAYQPQNF. CDR3 in DNA: TGTGCCAGTACCCGGGGGGCATATCAGCCCCAGAATTTT.

The rearrangement links TRBV5-1 to TRBJ2-1; unclear D gene. Germline V gene lookup returns CDR1 SGHRS and CDR2 YFSETQ. Trimming removed 4 bases at V and 8 bases at J, with 10 bases between. The CDR3 has 12 amino acids. DNA of the CDR3: TGCGCCAGCAGCGCTCTTGGGGATGAGCAGTTCTTC. Translated, it gives CASSALGDEQFF.

For this clonotype: A read error is the likely source, as a far larger clone sits one nucleotide away. V is TRBV12-3 or TRBV12-4 and J is TRBJ2-1; D gene unclear. CDR3 size: 14 residues. V shed 6 bases and J shed 1 base, with 10 bases lying between them. CDR3 amino acids: CASRLQGSYNEQFF. DNA of the CDR3: TGTGCCAGCAGACTCCAAGGATCCTACAATGAGCAGTTCTTC.

In its sample, this clonotype was seen a few times. The gene calls are TRBV12-3 or TRBV12-4 and TRBJ2-2; possible D gene TRBD1, 5 bases. Between the trimmed V and J ends, which lost 5 bases and 4 bases, there was a span of 8 bases. This CDR3 has 13 residues. In nucleotides, the CDR3 is TGTGCCAGCAGTCCAGGGCCCACCGGGGAGCTGTTTTTT. It codes for CASSPGPTGELFF.

This sequence joins TRBV6-5 and TRBJ2-1; D is possibly TRBD1 (6 bases). The CDR3 sequence is 15 residues long. Germline values: CDR1 MNHEY, CDR2 SVGAGI. The ends were cut back, 0 bases at V and 5 bases at J, with 11 bases in the middle. This CDR3 reads CASSYSHRQDNEQFF. CDR3 DNA: TGTGCCAGCAGTTACTCTCACCGACAGGACAATGAGCAGTTCTTC.

The sample holds many counts of this clonotype. V usage is TRBV7-9 and J usage is TRBJ2-1; possibly TRBD2 for D (6 bases). V was clipped by 5 bases and J by 4 bases, with 15 bases between them. The V gene's germline CDR1 is SEHNR and CDR2 FQNEAQ (reference sequence). The CDR3 contains 15 residues. CDR3 sequence: CASSRNLGRYNEQFF. In DNA, the CDR3 is TGTGCCAGCAGCCGAAACCTCGGGAGATACAATGAGCAGTTCTTC. Using reference TRBV7-9 and TRBJ2-1 for the parts outside the CDR3, the full variable domain is DTGVSQNPRHKITKRGQNVTFRCDPISEHNRLYWYRQTLGQGPEFLTYFQNEAQLEKSRLLSDRFSAERPKGSFSTLEIQRTEQGDSAMYLCASSRNLGRYNEQFFGPGTRLTVL.

There are many counts of this clonotype. V and J are TRBV29-1 and TRBJ1-4; no clear D gene. Germline lookup yields CDR1 SQVTM and CDR2 ANQGSEA. CDR3 length: 13 amino acids. V lost 2 bases, J lost 7 bases, and 11 bases lay in between. The CDR3 here is CSVEFGESEKLFF. CDR3 nucleotides: TGCAGCGTTGAATTCGGGGAATCTGAAAAACTGTTTTTT.

The rearrangement uses TRBV20-1 and TRBJ2-5, with D tentatively TRBD2 (5 bases). With 8 bases removed from V and 3 bases from J, the gap between germline ends came to 16 bases. This CDR3 comprises 13 residues. In germline, CDR1 is DFQATT, CDR2 SNEGSKA (reference sequence). The CDR3 DNA is TGCAGTCCAGCGTCGGGGTTTAAAGAGACCCAGTACTTC. Translation: CSPASGFKETQYF.

This clonotype was detected a few times. The chain employs TRBV7-2 and TRBJ1-1, with D possibly being TRBD1 (6 bases). Deletions cut 1 base from V and 6 bases from J, with 12 bases between. The CDR3 has 14 amino acids. Germline CDR1 is SGHTA and CDR2 is FQGNSA. The CDR3 loop reads CASSLERGIAEAFF. The CDR3 DNA follows: TGTGCCAGCAGCTTAGAGAGGGGGATAGCTGAAGCTTTCTTT.

The J gene is TRBJ2-2, the V gene TRBV4-2; unclear D gene. This CDR3 is 16 amino acids long. V shed 4 bases and J shed 1 base, with 13 bases lying between them. The germline V gene has CDR1 LGHNA and CDR2 YNFKEQ. Here the CDR3 DNA reads TGTGCCAGCAGCCCAGAGTGGGGAAAGAACACCGGGGAGCTGTTTTTT. Residues: CASSPEWGKNTGELFF.

This clonotype was observed at least ten times. The V call is TRBV10-3, the J call TRBJ1-1, with D perhaps TRBD1 (5 bases). Per germline, CDR1 ENHRY and CDR2 SYGVKD. V was shortened by 6 bases and J by 0 bases, with 14 bases between the two germline ends. The length of the CDR3 is 15 residues. The CDR3 spells CAISPGAQMNTEAFF. The CDR3 bases are TGTGCCATCAGCCCCGGGGCACAGATGAACACTGAAGCTTTCTTT.

This clonotype was seen ten or more times. The genes are TRBV12-3 or TRBV12-4 and TRBJ2-7, with D perhaps being TRBD1 or TRBD2 (6 bases each). The CDR3 has 12 amino acids. Trimming pared 5 bases from V and 6 bases from J, leaving 11 bases between. As DNA, the CDR3 is TGTGCCAGCAGTCGAGGGGGGTCCGAGCAGTACGTC. It specifies CASSRGGSEQYV.

This clonotype appeared many times. The chain is built from TRBV20-1 and TRBJ2-7, with 8 bases identical to TRBD1. Trimming took 4 bases from V and 2 from J; bases not matched to a gene: 7. The CDR3 sequence is 14 residues long. Germline CDR1 DFQATT, CDR2 SNEGSKA (reference sequence). The CDR3 reads CSAITGTGPYEQYF. In nucleotides, the CDR3 is TGCAGTGCTATCACCGGGACAGGTCCCTACGAGCAGTACTTC.

The CDR3 spells CASSSPLSNEQFF. Here the CDR3 DNA reads TGTGCCAGCAGCTCCCCCCTTTCCAATGAGCAGTTCTTC. V usage is TRBV7-3 and J usage is TRBJ2-1, with D uncertain. The V and J ends lost 4 bases and 6 bases respectively, with 10 bases between them. Germline V gene data show CDR1 as SGHTA and CDR2 as FQGTGA. The length of the CDR3 is 13 residues.

The chain is built from TRBV28 and TRBJ2-7; tentative D call: TRBD2 (5 bases). From germline, CDR1 is MDHEN and CDR2 SYDVKM. Trimming pared 4 bases from V and 6 bases from J, leaving 10 bases between. This CDR3 has 12 residues. The CDR3 is CASSSRVGEQYV. The CDR3 DNA is TGTGCCAGCAGTTCGAGGGTAGGCGAGCAGTACGTC.

This clonotype has a handful of counts. J is TRBJ1-5 and V is TRBV10-3; D perhaps matches TRBD1 (5 bases). The V gene lost 4 bases and the J gene lost 5 bases, with 18 bases spanning the gap. Germline lookup yields CDR1 ENHRY and CDR2 SYGVKD. The CDR3 totals 16 residues. The chain's CDR3 is CAISAREGDSDQPQHF. The CDR3 bases are TGTGCCATCAGTGCCAGGGAGGGAGACTCAGATCAGCCCCAGCATTTT.

This clonotype was seen repeatedly, ten times or more. The chain employs TRBV20-1 and TRBJ2-7; the D gene could be TRBD1 or TRBD2 (5 bases each). The germline CDR1 and CDR2 sequences are DFQATT and SNEGSKA (reference sequence). With 1 base removed from V and 1 base from J, the gap between germline ends came to 17 bases. This CDR3 is built from 16 residues. The CDR3 region has the DNA TGCAGTGCTAGAGGTCGGGGCCCTGCTAGATCCTACGAGCAGTACGTC. Translation gives CSARGRGPARSYEQYV.